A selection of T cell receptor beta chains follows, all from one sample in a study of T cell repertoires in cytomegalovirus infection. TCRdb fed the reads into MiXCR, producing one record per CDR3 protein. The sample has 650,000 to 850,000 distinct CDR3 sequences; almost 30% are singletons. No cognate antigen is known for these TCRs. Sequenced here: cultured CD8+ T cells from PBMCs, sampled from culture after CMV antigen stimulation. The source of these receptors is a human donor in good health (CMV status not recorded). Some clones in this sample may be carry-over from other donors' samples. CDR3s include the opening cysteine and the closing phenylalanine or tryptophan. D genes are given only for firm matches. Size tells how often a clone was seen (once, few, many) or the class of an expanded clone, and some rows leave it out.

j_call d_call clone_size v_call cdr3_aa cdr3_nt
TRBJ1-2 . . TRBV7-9 CAIRGAIYGYTF TGTGCCATTAGGGGGGCGATCTATGGCTACACCTTC
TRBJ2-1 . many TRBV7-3 CASSPYAGGPNEQFF TGTGCCAGCAGTCCGTACGCCGGAGGTCCCAATGAGCAGTTCTTC
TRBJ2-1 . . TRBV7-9 CASRDPRGAYNEQFF TGTGCCAGCAGGGACCCTCGCGGGGCTTACAATGAGCAGTTCTTC
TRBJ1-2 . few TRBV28 CATWTGGGYTF TGTGCCACGTGGACTGGAGGTGGCTACACCTTC
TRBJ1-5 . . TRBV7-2 CASTSPRGLAATDTQHF TGTGCCAGCACCTCCCCAAGGGGACTAGCGGCCACAGATACGCAGCATTTT
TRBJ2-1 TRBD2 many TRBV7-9 CASSFKTGGYNEQFF TGTGCCAGCAGCTTCAAAACGGGGGGGTACAATGAGCAGTTCTTC
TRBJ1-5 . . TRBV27 CASRSGAYSNQPQHF TGTGCCAGCAGATCAGGGGCCTATAGCAATCAGCCCCAGCATTTT
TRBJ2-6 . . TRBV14 CASRSQGPGANVLTF TGTGCCAGCAGGTCTCAGGGGCCTGGGGCCAACGTCCTGACTTTC
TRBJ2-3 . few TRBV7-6 CASSSVGADTQYF TGTGCCAGCAGCTCTGTGGGGGCAGATACGCAGTATTTT
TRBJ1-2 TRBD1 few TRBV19 CASRDRDNYGYTF TGTGCCAGTAGGGACAGGGATAACTATGGCTACACCTTC
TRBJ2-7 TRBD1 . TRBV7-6 CAISLGTGTYEQYF TGTGCCATCAGCTTAGGGACAGGGACCTACGAGCAGTACTTC
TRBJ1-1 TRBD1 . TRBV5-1 CASSYQTGVGTEAFF TGCGCCAGCAGCTACCAGACAGGGGTGGGCACTGAAGCTTTCTTT
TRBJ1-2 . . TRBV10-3 CAIMNRTTYGYTF TGTGCCATCATGAACAGAACTACGTATGGCTACACCTTC
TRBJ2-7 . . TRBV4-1 CASSHVGGPEEQYF TGCGCCAGCAGCCATGTGGGGGGGCCAGAAGAGCAGTACTTC
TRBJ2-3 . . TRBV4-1 CASSQVEGQYLTDTQYF TGCGCCAGCAGCCAAGTGGAGGGACAGTACCTCACAGATACGCAGTATTTT
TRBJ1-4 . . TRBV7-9 CASSSEGRDEKLFF TGTGCCAGCAGCTCAGAGGGGAGGGACGAAAAACTGTTTTTT
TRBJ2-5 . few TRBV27 CASSFGVSGETQYF TGTGCCAGCAGTTTTGGCGTCTCGGGGGAGACCCAGTACTTC
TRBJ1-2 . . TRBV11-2 CASSPGWSYGYTF TGTGCCAGCAGCCCGGGGTGGAGTTATGGCTACACCTTC
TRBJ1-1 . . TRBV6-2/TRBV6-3 CASSWGPRRTEAFF TGTGCCAGCAGTTGGGGGCCCAGGCGAACTGAAGCTTTCTTT
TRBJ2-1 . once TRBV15 CATGAQKSPRYEQFF TGTGCCACTGGGGCCCAAAAATCCCCCAGGTATGAGCAGTTCTTC
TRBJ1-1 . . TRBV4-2 CASSQNWNTEAFF TGTGCCAGCAGCCAAAATTGGAATACTGAAGCTTTCTTT
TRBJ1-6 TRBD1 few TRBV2 CASSGTGSSYNSPLHF TGTGCCAGCAGTGGGACAGGGAGCTCCTATAATTCACCCCTCCACTTT
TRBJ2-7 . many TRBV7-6 CASTTPGGRNEQYF TGTGCCAGCACCACCCCCGGGGGAAGGAACGAGCAGTACTTC
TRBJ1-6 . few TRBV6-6 CASSPRGRANSPLHF TGTGCCAGCAGCCCGAGGGGGAGGGCAAATTCACCCCTCCACTTT
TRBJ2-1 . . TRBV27 CASSLSAASYNEQFF TGTGCCAGCAGTTTGTCAGCGGCCTCGTACAATGAGCAGTTCTTC
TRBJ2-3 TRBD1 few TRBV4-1 CASSQVEGTGLTDTQYF TGCGCCAGCAGCCAAGTAGAAGGGACAGGGCTCACAGATACGCAGTATTTT
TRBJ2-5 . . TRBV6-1 CASSDGAYFNQETQYF TGTGCCAGCAGTGACGGGGCATACTTCAATCAAGAGACCCAGTACTTC
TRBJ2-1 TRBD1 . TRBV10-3 CAISLKGGTGNEQFF TGTGCCATCAGTCTCAAGGGGGGGACAGGGAATGAGCAGTTCTTC
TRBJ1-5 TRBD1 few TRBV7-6 CASSWHGQGTNQPQHF TGTGCCAGCAGCTGGCATGGACAGGGTACCAATCAGCCCCAGCATTTT
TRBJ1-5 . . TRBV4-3 CASSQDVARSNQPQHF TGCGCCAGCAGCCAAGATGTCGCCCGTAGCAATCAGCCCCAGCATTTT
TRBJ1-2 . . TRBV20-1 CSASRRIYGYTF TGCAGTGCTAGTCGGAGGATTTATGGCTACACCTTC
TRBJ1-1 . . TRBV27 CASSFLAGTEAFF TGTGCCAGCAGTTTCTTGGCGGGGACTGAAGCTTTCTTT
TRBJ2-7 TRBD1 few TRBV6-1 CASSGGQGFEQYF TGTGCCAGCAGTGGGGGACAGGGTTTCGAGCAGTACTTC
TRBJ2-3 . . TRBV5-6 CASSYAGGFDPDTQYF TGTGCCAGCAGCTACGCTGGGGGGTTCGACCCAGATACGCAGTATTTT
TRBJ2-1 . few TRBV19 CASSTSELKFF TGTGCCAGTAGTACCAGCGAGTTGAAGTTCTTC
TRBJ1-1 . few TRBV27 CASSPRALLNTEAFF TGTGCCAGCAGTCCCCGAGCCTTACTGAACACTGAAGCTTTCTTT
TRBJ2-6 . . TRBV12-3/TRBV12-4 CASSPPRVGANVLTF TGTGCCAGCAGTCCCCCAAGGGTCGGGGCCAACGTCCTGACTTTC
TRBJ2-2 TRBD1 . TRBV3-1 CASSHGQGDTGELFF TGTGCCAGCAGCCACGGACAGGGGGACACCGGGGAGCTGTTTTTT
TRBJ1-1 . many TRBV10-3 CAIGAGKNTEAFF TGTGCCATTGGAGCGGGAAAGAACACTGAAGCTTTCTTT
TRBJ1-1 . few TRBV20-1 CSALRRDGWETEAFF TGCAGTGCCCTTAGGCGTGATGGGTGGGAAACTGAAGCTTTCTTT
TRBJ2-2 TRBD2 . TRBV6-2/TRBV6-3 CASAQRRGANGELFF TGTGCCAGCGCTCAAAGGCGGGGGGCGAACGGGGAGCTGTTTTTT
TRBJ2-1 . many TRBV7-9 CASSTRDSGQSDEQFF TGTGCCAGCAGCACGCGGGACTCGGGGCAATCGGATGAGCAGTTCTTC
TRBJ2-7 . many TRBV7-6 CASSSRTASYEQYF TGTGCCAGCAGCTCTCGGACGGCCTCCTACGAGCAGTACTTC
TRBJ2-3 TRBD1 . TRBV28 CASSQDRVGSDTQYF TGTGCCAGCAGCCAGGACAGGGTAGGGTCAGATACGCAGTATTTT
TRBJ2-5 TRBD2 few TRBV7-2 CASTLGGAQYF TGTGCCAGCACCCTCGGGGGGGCCCAGTACTTC
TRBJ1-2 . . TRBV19 CASSIGQHYGYTF TGTGCCAGTAGTATAGGACAACACTATGGCTACACCTTC